Here is one TCR beta chain with its context. Its antigen is currently unknown. The Oncomine TCR Beta short-read assay was applied to DNA of cultured CD4+ T cells. Each CDR3 protein gets one entry after TCRdb re-called the PCR reads with MiXCR. The data contain about 4,500 distinct CDR3 sequences, less than 60% of them seen just once; the ten biggest clones take up around 19%. The sample belongs to a study of vaccination and CD4 T cells after COVID-19. Regarding treatment: 10-day PBMC culture with coronavirus spike peptide pools or control peptides (ViraFEST assay). ViraFEST expanded antigen-specific T cells with peptide pools, then sequenced TCRs. Following culture for around 10 days, CD4+ T cells were isolated by negative selection. The TCR was taken from a human donor who had recovered from COVID-19. The sample comprised CD4+ T cells from blood, cultured in vitro.

Here the CDR3 DNA reads TGTGCCTGGAGTGTAGAGGGAGGCACTGAAGCTTTCTTT. Translating gives CAWSVEGGTEAFF. The rearrangement joins TRBV30 to TRBJ1-1; no clear D. This CDR3 is 13 amino acids long. Deletions cut 0 bases from V and 4 bases from J, with 9 bases between. Germline V CDR1 and CDR2: GTSNPN, SVGIG (reference sequence).